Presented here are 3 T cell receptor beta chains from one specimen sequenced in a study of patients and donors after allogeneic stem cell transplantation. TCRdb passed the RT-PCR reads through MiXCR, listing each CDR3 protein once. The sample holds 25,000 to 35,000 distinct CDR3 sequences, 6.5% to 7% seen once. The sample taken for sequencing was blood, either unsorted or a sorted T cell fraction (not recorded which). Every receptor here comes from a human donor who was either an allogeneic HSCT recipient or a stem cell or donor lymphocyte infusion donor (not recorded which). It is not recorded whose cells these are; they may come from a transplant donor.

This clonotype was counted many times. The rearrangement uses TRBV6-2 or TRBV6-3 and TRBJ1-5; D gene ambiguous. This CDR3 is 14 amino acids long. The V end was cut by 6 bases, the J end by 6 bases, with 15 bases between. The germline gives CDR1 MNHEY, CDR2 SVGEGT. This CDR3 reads CASRRGGGTQPQHF. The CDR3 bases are TGTGCCAGCAGACGAGGAGGTGGAACTCAGCCCCAGCATTTT.

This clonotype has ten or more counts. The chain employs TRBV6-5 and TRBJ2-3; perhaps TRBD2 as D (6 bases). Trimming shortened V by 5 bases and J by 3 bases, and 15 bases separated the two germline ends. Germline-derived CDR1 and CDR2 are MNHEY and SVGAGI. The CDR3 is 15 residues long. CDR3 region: CASSLNGRDTDTQYF. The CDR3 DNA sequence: TGTGCCAGCAGTCTGAATGGGCGGGATACAGATACGCAGTATTTT.

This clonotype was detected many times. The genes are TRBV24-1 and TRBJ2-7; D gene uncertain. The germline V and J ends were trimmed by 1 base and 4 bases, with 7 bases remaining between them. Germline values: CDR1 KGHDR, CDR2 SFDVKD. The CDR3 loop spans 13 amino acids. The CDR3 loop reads CATSDFLGYEQYF. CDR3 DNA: TGTGCCACCAGTGATTTTTTGGGATACGAGCAGTACTTC.